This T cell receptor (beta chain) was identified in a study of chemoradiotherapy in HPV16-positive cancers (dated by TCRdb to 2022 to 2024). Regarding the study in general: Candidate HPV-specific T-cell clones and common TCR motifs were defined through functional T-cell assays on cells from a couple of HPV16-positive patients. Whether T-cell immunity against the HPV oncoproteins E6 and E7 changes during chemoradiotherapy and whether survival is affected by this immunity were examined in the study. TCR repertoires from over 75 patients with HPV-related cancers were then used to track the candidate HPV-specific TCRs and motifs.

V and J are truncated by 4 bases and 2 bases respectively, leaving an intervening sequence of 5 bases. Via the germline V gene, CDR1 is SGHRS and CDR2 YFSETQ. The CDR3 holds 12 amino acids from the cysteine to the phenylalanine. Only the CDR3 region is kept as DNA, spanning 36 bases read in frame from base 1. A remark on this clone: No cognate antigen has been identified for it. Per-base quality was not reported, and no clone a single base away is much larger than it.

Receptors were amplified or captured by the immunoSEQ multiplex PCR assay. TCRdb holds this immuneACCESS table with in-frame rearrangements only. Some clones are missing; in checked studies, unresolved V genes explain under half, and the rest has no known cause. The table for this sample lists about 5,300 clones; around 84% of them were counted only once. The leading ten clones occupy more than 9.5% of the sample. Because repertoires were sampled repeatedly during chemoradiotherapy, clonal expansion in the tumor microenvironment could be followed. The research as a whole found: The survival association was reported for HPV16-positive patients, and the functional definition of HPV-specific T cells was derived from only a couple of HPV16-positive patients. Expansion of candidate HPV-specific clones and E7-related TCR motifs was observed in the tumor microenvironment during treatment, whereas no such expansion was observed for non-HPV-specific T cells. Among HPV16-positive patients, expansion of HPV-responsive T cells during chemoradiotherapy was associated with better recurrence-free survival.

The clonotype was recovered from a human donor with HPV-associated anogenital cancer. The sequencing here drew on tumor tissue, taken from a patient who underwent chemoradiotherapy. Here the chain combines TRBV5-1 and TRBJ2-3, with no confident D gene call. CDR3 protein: CASSPPTDTQYF. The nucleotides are TGCGCCAGCAGCCCCCCCACAGATACGCAGTATTTT.